This passage covers 7 T cell receptor beta chains from one sample sequenced in a study of T cells in Graves' hyperthyroidism and ophthalmopathy (dated by TCRdb to about 2019). Receptor amplification or capture employed multiplex PCR. Sequencing was carried out with an Illumina HiSeq 2000. TCR beta CDR3 regions were amplified from RNA transcripts. For the first round of RT-PCR on the TCR CDR3, the HTBI primer set was used together with the Qiagen OneStep RT-PCR kit. TCRdb trimmed the raw reads at Q25, called clones with MiXCR and kept productive beta chains. For every CDR3 protein sequence, its rows merge into one entry that carries the most common genes and DNA. In all, the sample holds about 600,000 distinct CDR3 sequences, and approximately 15% of those were seen once. The leading ten clones occupy roughly 7.1% of the sample. The sample was blood. These receptors all come from a woman aged 18 to 35 with Graves' ophthalmopathy.

This clonotype has more than one count but fewer than ten. This chain links TRBV19 with TRBJ1-1, with D unclear. The CDR3 is 13 residues long. Trimming stripped 1 base from V and 8 bases from J, with 11 bases between. CDR1 is LNHDA, CDR2 SQIVND, per germline (reference sequence). CDR3 bases: TGTGCCAGTAGTATAGGGGTTACGCGCGAAGCTTTCTTT. It encodes CASSIGVTREAFF.

This clonotype has ten or more counts. The chain links TRBV3-1 to TRBJ1-2; D is undetermined. The V end was cut by 6 bases, the J end by 5 bases, with 13 bases between. The CDR3 is 13 amino acids. The germline V gene encodes CDR1 LGHDT and CDR2 YNNKEL (reference sequence). CDR3 in amino acids: CASSHDGYYGYTF. The DNA of the CDR3 is TGTGCCAGCAGTCATGACGGATATTATGGCTACACCTTC. The whole variable domain, remainder taken from reference TRBV3-1 and TRBJ1-2, is DTAVSQTPKYLVTQMGNDKSIKCEQNLGHDTMYWYKQDSKKFLKIMFSYNNKELIINETVPNRFSPKSPDKAHLNLHINSLELGDSAVYFCASSHDGYYGYTFGSGTRLTVV.

This clonotype was observed a handful of times. V usage is TRBV5-6 and J usage is TRBJ2-1, with D perhaps matching TRBD2 (5 bases). V dropped 0 bases and J dropped 6 bases, with 13 bases sitting between them. This CDR3 is built from 15 residues. Germline CDR1 reads SGHDT; CDR2 reads YYEEEE. CDR3 bases: TGTGCCAGCAGCTTGGGCCCAGACCGGGGCAATGAGCAGTTCTTC. Residues: CASSLGPDRGNEQFF.

This clonotype was observed many times. This chain connects TRBV6-2 or TRBV6-3 to TRBJ2-1, with TRBD2 matching 9 bases. The CDR3 covers 19 residues. Germline CDR1 is MNHEY and CDR2 is SVGEGT. Trimming took 6 bases from V and 8 from J; bases not matched to a gene: 23. CDR3 amino acids: CASRRLTSGPEGLEDEQFF. CDR3 coding DNA: TGTGCCAGCAGGCGCCTGACTAGCGGTCCTGAGGGGCTGGAGGATGAGCAGTTCTTC.

In its sample, this clonotype was seen many times. J is TRBJ2-2 and V is TRBV5-5, with TRBD2 identical over 9 bases. Per germline, CDR1 SGHKS and CDR2 YYEKEE (reference sequence). V lost 4 bases to trimming and J lost 0 bases; unmatched junction nucleotides: 4. The CDR3 consists of 16 residues. DNA for the CDR3: TGTGCCAGCAGCGCCGGGACTAGCTCGAACACCGGGGAGCTGTTTTTT. Translating gives CASSAGTSSNTGELFF.

This clonotype was seen ten or more times. This rearrangement joins TRBV3-1 to TRBJ2-7; TRBD2 aligns across 12 bases. V shed 1 base, J shed 2 bases, and the junction held 6 bases outside the gene matches. CDR1 and CDR2 from the germline V gene are LGHDT and YNNKEL (reference sequence). The CDR3 contains 17 residues. The CDR3 DNA reads TGTGCCAGCAGCCAAGGACTAGCGGGAGTAATCACCTACGAGCAGTACTTC. Its translation: CASSQGLAGVITYEQYF.

The table lists this clonotype with many counts. V is TRBV7-6 and J is TRBJ2-3; D remains unclear. The CDR3 contains 15 residues. Germline V gene sequence: CDR1 SGHVS, CDR2 FNYEAQ. V lost 5 bases and J lost 3, with 15 bases in between. As DNA, the CDR3 is TGTGCCAGCAGCCCTTCCGGGCCCTTGACAGATACGCAGTATTTT. It codes for CASSPSGPLTDTQYF.